The rows below give T cell receptor beta chains drawn from one sample of a study of siplizumab effects on memory and regulatory T cells. TCRdb's table, derived via immunoSEQ multiplex PCR, lists solely in-frame clones and lacks some. The sample carries tens of thousands of clones, 90% to 98% recorded once. The material sequenced was naive CD8+ T cells sorted from blood. Receptors originate from a human donor in good health. CDR3s include the opening cysteine and the closing phenylalanine or tryptophan. A D gene is named only where the DNA matches it firmly. Expanded clones get a size class; other rows say once, few or many, or leave the size out.

V	D	J	size	CDR3	DNA
TRBV30	NA	TRBJ1-1	NA	CAWANTEAFF	TGTGCCTGGGCAAACACTGAAGCTTTCTTT
TRBV6-5	TRBD2	TRBJ2-1	NA	CASSGLAGNEQFF	TGTGCCAGCAGCGGGCTAGCGGGGAATGAGCAGTTCTTC
TRBV5-6	TRBD1	TRBJ1-1	NA	CASSWGTAMNTEAFF	TGTGCCAGCAGCTGGGGGACAGCGATGAACACTGAAGCTTTCTTT
TRBV19	TRBD1	TRBJ2-1	NA	CASSGTGYNEQFF	TGTGCCAGCTCCGGGACAGGTTACAATGAGCAGTTCTTC
TRBV6-5	NA	TRBJ1-3	NA	CASSLLTVGTGNTVYF	NA
TRBV19	NA	TRBJ2-7	NA	CASSISGARMYEQYF	TGTGCCAGTAGTATCTCGGGGGCGCGGATGTACGAGCAGTACTTC
TRBV9	NA	TRBJ1-1	NA	CASSPGDGGYTEAFF	TGTGCCAGCAGCCCCGGAGATGGGGGGTACACTGAAGCTTTCTTT
TRBV10-3	TRBD2	TRBJ2-7	NA	CAISESTSGAPYEQYF	TGTGCCATCAGTGAGTCGACTAGCGGGGCCCCCTACGAGCAGTACTTC
TRBV15	NA	TRBJ1-3	NA	CATSRVDRSSGNTIYF	TGTGCCACCAGCAGAGTAGACAGGAGCTCTGGAAACACCATATATTTT
TRBV28	TRBD1	TRBJ1-1	NA	CASSLTGANTEAFF	TGTGCCAGCAGTTTAACAGGGGCGAACACTGAAGCTTTCTTT
TRBV27	TRBD2	TRBJ2-6	NA	CASSSGGGGANVLTF	TGTGCCAGCAGTAGCGGGGGAGGTGGGGCCAACGTCCTGACTTTC
TRBV27	NA	TRBJ1-2	NA	CASSFGEDYGYTF	TGTGCCAGCAGTTTCGGGGAGGACTATGGCTACACCTTC
TRBV29-1	TRBD1	TRBJ2-7	NA	CSVLFRDRRTYEQYF	TGCAGCGTTCTTTTCCGGGACAGGAGGACCTACGAGCAGTACTTC
TRBV28	NA	TRBJ2-7	NA	CASTTSYEQYF	TGTGCCAGCACCACATCCTACGAGCAGTACTTC
TRBV27	TRBD2	TRBJ2-7	NA	CASSPPPGLAYEQYF	TGTGCCAGCAGCCCCCCCCCGGGACTAGCCTACGAGCAGTACTTC
TRBV7-8	TRBD1	TRBJ2-7	NA	CASSQQGSPGSYEQYF	TGTGCCAGCAGCCAACAGGGGTCCCCTGGCTCCTACGAGCAGTACTTC
TRBV9	TRBD1	TRBJ2-3	NA	CASSDRRTGTFTDTQYF	TGTGCCAGCAGCGACAGGAGGACAGGGACCTTCACAGATACGCAGTATTTT
TRBV15	TRBD1	TRBJ1-1	NA	CATSRGQGTLNTEAFF	TGTGCCACCAGCAGAGGACAGGGGACCTTGAACACTGAAGCTTTCTTT
TRBV19	NA	TRBJ2-1	NA	CASESGGYEQFF	TGTGCCAGCGAGTCCGGGGGCTATGAGCAGTTCTTC
TRBV12-5	TRBD1	TRBJ1-5	NA	CASGLQIGTEQGNQPQHF	TGTGCTAGTGGTTTACAAATCGGGACAGAGCAGGGGAATCAGCCCCAGCATTTT
TRBV9	TRBD1	TRBJ1-4	NA	CASSATGTNEKLFF	TGTGCCAGCAGCGCGACAGGGACTAATGAAAAACTGTTTTTT
TRBV4-1	TRBD1	TRBJ1-1	NA	CASSQGRDSEAFF	TGCGCCAGCAGCCAAGGCCGGGACAGTGAAGCTTTCTTT
TRBV7-8	TRBD1	TRBJ1-1	NA	CASSPQTGTGHSEAFF	TGTGCCAGCAGCCCGCAAACCGGGACAGGGCACTCTGAAGCTTTCTTT
TRBV9	NA	TRBJ2-7	NA	CASSVGGGTEQYF	TGTGCCAGCAGCGTAGGAGGGGGTACCGAGCAGTACTTC
TRBV5-4	NA	TRBJ2-7	NA	CASSFLDTYEQYF	TGTGCCAGCAGCTTTCTGGACACCTACGAGCAGTACTTC
TRBV27	NA	TRBJ1-5	NA	CASRDNRFNQPQHF	TGTGCCAGCAGAGATAACAGGTTCAATCAGCCCCAGCATTTT
TRBV7-6	NA	TRBJ1-6	few	CASSLGGPLHF	TGTGCCAGCAGCTTAGGGGGTCCCCTCCACTTT
TRBV7-3	NA	TRBJ1-2	few	CASSSGEWGYTF	TGTGCCAGCAGCTCTGGGGAGTGGGGCTACACCTTC
TRBV6-4	NA	TRBJ2-3	NA	CASSDSDTDTQYF	TGTGCCAGCAGTGACTCGGACACAGATACGCAGTATTTT
TRBV29-1	NA	TRBJ2-2	NA	CSAWWNTGELFF	TGCAGCGCGTGGTGGAACACCGGGGAGCTGTTTTTT
TRBV19	TRBD2	TRBJ2-1	NA	CASSVGGGYNEQFF	TGTGCCAGTAGTGTCGGGGGGGGGTACAATGAGCAGTTCTTC
TRBV7-7	TRBD2	TRBJ2-3	once	CASSPGLAGATDTQYF	TGTGCCAGCAGCCCAGGACTAGCGGGGGCCACAGATACGCAGTATTTT
TRBV5-1	TRBD1	TRBJ1-3	NA	CASSPGTGAGNTIYF	TGCGCCAGCAGCCCGGGGACAGGGGCAGGAAACACCATATATTTT
TRBV30	NA	TRBJ2-7	NA	CAFAPSVSAAYEQYF	TGTGCCTTCGCCCCCTCTGTTTCTGCAGCCTACGAGCAGTACTTC
TRBV2	NA	TRBJ1-2	NA	CAILGTTDYGYTF	TGTGCCATCCTAGGTACGACAGACTATGGCTACACCTTC
TRBV29-1	NA	TRBJ1-2	NA	CSVEEGAQDGYTF	TGCAGCGTTGAAGAGGGGGCGCAGGATGGCTACACCTTC
TRBV19	TRBD2	TRBJ2-1	NA	CASSMGLAINEQFF	TGTGCCAGTAGTATGGGACTAGCGATCAATGAGCAGTTCTTC
TRBV4-1	NA	TRBJ2-1	NA	CASSPRRVDEQFF	TGCGCCAGCAGCCCGCGACGCGTGGATGAGCAGTTCTTC
TRBV4-3	NA	TRBJ2-7	NA	CASGQGQASEQYF	TGCGCCAGCGGCCAAGGGCAGGCTAGCGAGCAGTACTTC
TRBV5-5	NA	TRBJ1-1	once	CASSLAVLGWEAFF	TGTGCCAGCAGCTTGGCAGTATTAGGGTGGGAAGCTTTCTTT
TRBV4-3	NA	TRBJ2-2	NA	CASSQERKPGVRDTGELFF	TGCGCCAGCAGCCAAGAAAGGAAGCCTGGGGTGCGTGACACCGGGGAGCTGTTTTTT
TRBV27	NA	TRBJ1-1	NA	CASSTIPIGENTEAFF	TGTGCCAGCAGTACTATACCCATCGGGGAGAACACTGAAGCTTTCTTT
TRBV4-3	TRBD1	TRBJ1-2	few	CASSQDRGLSYGYTF	TGCGCCAGCAGCCAAGACAGGGGGCTGAGCTATGGCTACACCTTC
TRBV27	NA	TRBJ2-7	NA	CASSWTARSYEQYF	TGTGCCAGCAGTTGGACAGCCCGCTCCTACGAGCAGTACTTC
TRBV19	NA	TRBJ1-1	NA	CASKHIRTGGTEAFF	TGTGCCAGTAAACACATACGCACGGGGGGCACTGAAGCTTTCTTT
TRBV7-8	NA	TRBJ2-1	NA	CASSLAGQLRTIEQFF	TGTGCCAGCAGCTTAGCGGGACAGCTACGGACTATTGAGCAGTTCTTC
TRBV5-4	TRBD1	TRBJ2-7	NA	CASSMTGSGEQYF	TGTGCCAGCAGCATGACAGGGAGTGGCGAGCAGTACTTC
TRBV6-1	NA	TRBJ2-1	NA	CASSERLPDFPQFF	TGTGCCAGCAGTGAGAGGCTCCCCGATTTTCCCCAGTTCTTC
TRBV6-1	NA	TRBJ1-1	NA	CASSPWGGNTEAFF	TGTGCCAGCAGCCCCTGGGGGGGGAACACTGAAGCTTTCTTT
TRBV15	NA	TRBJ2-7	NA	CATSRAYEQYF	TGTGCCACCAGCAGAGCTTACGAGCAGTACTTC
TRBV9	NA	TRBJ2-7	NA	CASSARFRWQDLSYEQYF	TGTGCCAGCAGCGCCCGATTTAGGTGGCAGGACTTATCCTACGAGCAGTACTTC